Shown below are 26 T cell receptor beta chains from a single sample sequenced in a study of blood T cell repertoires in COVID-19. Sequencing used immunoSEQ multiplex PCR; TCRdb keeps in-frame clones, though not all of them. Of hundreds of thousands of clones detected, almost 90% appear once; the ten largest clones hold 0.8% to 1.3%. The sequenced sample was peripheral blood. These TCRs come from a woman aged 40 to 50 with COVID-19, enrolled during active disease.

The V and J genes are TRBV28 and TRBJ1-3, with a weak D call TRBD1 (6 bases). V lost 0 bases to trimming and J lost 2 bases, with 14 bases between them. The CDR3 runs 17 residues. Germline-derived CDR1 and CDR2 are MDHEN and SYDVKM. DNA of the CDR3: TGTGCCAGCAGTTTATGGGCCAGGGGATACCCTGGAAACACCATATATTTT. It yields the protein CASSLWARGYPGNTIYF.

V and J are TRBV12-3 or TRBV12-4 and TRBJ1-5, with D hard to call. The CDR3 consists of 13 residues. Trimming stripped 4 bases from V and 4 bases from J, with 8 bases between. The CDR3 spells CASSSTRNQPQHF. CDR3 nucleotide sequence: TGTGCCAGCAGTTCGACACGAAATCAGCCCCAGCATTTT.

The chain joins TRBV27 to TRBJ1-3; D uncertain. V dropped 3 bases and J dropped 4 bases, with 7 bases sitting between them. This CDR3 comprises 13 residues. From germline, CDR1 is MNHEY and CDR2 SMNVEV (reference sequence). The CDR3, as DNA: TGTGCCAGCAGTTTTACTTCCGGAAACACCATATATTTT. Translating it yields CASSFTSGNTIYF.

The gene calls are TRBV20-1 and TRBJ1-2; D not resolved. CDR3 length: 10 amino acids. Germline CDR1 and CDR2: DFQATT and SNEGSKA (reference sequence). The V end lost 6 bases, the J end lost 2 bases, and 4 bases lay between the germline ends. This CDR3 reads CSARNYGYTF. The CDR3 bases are TGCAGTGCGAGGAACTATGGCTACACCTTC.

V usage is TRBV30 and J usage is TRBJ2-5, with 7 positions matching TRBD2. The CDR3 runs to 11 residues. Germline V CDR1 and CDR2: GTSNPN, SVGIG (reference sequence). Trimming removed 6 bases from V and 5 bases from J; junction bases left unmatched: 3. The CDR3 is CACREAETQYF. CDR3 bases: TGTGCCTGTCGGGAGGCGGAGACCCAGTACTTC.

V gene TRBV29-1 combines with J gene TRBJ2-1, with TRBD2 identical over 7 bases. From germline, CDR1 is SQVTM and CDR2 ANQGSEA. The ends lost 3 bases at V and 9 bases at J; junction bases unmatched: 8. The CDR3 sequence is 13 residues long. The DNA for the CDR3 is TGCAGCGTTGAGGTCGGGACTATAAGTGAGCAGTTCTTC. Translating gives CSVEVGTISEQFF.

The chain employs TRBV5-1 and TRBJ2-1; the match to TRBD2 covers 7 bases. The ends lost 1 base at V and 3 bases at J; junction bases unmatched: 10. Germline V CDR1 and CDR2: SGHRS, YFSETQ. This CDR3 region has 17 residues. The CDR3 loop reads CASSLTAGTKNYNEQFF. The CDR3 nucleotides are TGCGCCAGCAGCTTGACCGCCGGGACTAAAAACTACAATGAGCAGTTCTTC.

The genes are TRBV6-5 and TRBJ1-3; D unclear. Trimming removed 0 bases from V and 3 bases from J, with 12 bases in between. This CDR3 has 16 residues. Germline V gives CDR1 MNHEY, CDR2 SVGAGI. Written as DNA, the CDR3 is TGTGCCAGCAGTTACTCTCCCTCGGCAGGTGGAAACACCATATATTTT. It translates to CASSYSPSAGGNTIYF.

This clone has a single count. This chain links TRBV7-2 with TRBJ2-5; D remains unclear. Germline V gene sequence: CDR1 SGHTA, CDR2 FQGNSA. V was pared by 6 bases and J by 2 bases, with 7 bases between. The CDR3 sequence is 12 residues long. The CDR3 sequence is CASSSRQETQYF. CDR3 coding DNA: TGTGCCAGCAGTTCGAGGCAAGAGACCCAGTACTTC.

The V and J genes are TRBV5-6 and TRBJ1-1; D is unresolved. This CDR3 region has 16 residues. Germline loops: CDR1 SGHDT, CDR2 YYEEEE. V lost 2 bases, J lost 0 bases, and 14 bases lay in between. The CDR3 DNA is TGTGCCAGCAGCTTACGGAGGAGCAGACTGAACACTGAAGCTTTCTTT. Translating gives CASSLRRSRLNTEAFF.

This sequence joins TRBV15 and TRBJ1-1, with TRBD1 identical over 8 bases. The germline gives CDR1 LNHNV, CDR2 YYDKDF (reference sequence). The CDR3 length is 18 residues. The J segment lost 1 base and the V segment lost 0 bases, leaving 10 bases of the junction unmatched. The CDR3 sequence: CATSRDATGVLSNTEAFF. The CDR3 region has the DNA TGTGCCACCAGCAGAGATGCGACAGGGGTCCTTTCGAACACTGAAGCTTTCTTT. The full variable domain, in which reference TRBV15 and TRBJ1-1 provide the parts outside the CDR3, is DAMVIQNPRYQVTQFGKPVTLSCSQTLNHNVMYWYQQKSSQAPKLLFHYYDKDFNNEADTPDNFQSRRPNTSFCFLDIRSPGLGDTAMYLCATSRDATGVLSNTEAFFGQGTRLTVV.

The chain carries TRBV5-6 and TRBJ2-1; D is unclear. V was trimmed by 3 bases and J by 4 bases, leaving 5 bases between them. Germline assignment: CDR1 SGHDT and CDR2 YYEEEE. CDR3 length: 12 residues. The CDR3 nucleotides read TGTGCCAGCAGCTACAATTACAATGAGCAGTTCTTC. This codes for CASSYNYNEQFF.

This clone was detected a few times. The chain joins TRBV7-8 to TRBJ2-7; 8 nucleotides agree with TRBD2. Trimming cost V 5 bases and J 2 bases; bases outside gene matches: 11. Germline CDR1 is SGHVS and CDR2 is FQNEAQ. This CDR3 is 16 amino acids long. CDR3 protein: CASSLIAGTVAYEQYF. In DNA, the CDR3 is TGTGCCAGCAGCCTGATAGCGGGGACGGTAGCCTACGAGCAGTACTTC.

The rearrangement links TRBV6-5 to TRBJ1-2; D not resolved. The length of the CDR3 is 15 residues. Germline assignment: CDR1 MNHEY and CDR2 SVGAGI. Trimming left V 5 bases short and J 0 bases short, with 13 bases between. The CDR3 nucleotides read TGTGCCAGCAGTAAAACCGTGGGCGCTAACTATGGCTACACCTTC. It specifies CASSKTVGANYGYTF.

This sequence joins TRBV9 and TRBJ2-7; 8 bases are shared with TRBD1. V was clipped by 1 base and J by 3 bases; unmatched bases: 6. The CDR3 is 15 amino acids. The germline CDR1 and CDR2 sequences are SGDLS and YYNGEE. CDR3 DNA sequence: TGTGCCAGCAGCGTACTGGGACAGGAGAGCTACGAGCAGTACTTC. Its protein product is CASSVLGQESYEQYF.

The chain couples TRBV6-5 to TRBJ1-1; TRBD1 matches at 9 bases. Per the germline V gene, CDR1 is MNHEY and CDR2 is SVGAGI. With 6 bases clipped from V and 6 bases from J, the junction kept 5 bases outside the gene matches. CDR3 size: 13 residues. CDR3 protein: CASRDRGMAEAFF. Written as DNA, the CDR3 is TGTGCCAGCAGGGACAGGGGAATGGCTGAAGCTTTCTTT.

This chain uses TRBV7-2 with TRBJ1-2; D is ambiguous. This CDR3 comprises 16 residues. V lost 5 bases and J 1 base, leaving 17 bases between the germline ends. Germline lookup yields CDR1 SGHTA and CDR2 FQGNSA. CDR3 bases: TGTGCCAGCAGCCCACGGGTCGGTATTCTTAACTATGGCTACACCTTC. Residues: CASSPRVGILNYGYTF.

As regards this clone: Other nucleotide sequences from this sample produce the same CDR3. DNA for the CDR3: TGCAGTGCTAGAGTCGGGGAGACCCAGTACTTC. Translation gives CSARVGETQYF. The chain uses TRBV20-1 and TRBJ2-5; no definite D call. V dropped 1 base and J dropped 5 bases, with 5 bases sitting between them. This CDR3 comprises 11 residues. Germline CDR1 and CDR2: DFQATT and SNEGSKA (reference sequence).

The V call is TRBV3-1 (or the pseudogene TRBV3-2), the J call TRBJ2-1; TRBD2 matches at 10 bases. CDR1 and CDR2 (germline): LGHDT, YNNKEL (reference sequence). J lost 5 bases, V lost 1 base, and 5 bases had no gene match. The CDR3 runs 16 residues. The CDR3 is CASSQGRLAGDNEQFF. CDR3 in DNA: TGTGCCAGCAGCCAAGGGCGGCTAGCGGGGGACAATGAGCAGTTCTTC.

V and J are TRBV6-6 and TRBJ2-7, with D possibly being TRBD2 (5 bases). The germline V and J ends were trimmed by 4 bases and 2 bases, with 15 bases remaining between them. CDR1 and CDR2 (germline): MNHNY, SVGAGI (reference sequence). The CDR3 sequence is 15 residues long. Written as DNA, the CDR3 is TGTGCCAGCAGTTTCGGGATGGAAGCTACCTACGAGCAGTACTTC. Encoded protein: CASSFGMEATYEQYF.

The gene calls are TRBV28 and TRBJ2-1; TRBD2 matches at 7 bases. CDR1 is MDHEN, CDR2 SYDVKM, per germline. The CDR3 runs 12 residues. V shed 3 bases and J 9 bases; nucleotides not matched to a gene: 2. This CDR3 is CASSFPGGEQFF. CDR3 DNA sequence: TGTGCCAGCAGTTTCCCGGGAGGTGAGCAGTTCTTC.

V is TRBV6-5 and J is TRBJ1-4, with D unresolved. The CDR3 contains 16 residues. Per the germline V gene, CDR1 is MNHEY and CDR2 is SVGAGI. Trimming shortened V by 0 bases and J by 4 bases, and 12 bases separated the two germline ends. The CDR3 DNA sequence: TGTGCCAGCAGTTACTCATTCCAGGCGCGTAATGAAAAACTGTTTTTT. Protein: CASSYSFQARNEKLFF.

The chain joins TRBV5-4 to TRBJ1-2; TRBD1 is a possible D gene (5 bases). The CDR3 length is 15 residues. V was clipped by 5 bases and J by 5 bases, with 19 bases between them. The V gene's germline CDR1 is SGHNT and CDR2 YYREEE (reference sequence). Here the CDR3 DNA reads TGTGCCAGCAGTCTAAAGGCACAGGAGAAATATGGCTACACCTTC. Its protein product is CASSLKAQEKYGYTF.

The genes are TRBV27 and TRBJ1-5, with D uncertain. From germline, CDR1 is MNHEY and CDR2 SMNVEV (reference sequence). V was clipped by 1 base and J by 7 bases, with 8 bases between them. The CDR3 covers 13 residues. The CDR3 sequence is CASSLLGRQPQHF. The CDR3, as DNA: TGTGCCAGCAGTTTATTAGGGAGACAGCCCCAGCATTTT.

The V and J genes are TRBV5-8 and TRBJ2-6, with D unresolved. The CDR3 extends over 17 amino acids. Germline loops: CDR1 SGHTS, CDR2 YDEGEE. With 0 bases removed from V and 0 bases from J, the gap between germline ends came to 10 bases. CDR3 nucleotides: TGTGCCAGCAGCTTGGAGAGGCGCCGCTCTGGGGCCAACGTCCTGACTTTC. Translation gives CASSLERRRSGANVLTF.

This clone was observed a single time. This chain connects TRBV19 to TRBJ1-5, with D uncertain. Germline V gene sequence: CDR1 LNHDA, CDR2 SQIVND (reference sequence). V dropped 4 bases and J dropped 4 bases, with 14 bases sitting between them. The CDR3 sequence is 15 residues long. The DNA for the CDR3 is TGTGCCAGTAGTAAATCGGCCGACACTAATCAGCCCCAGCATTTT. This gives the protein CASSKSADTNQPQHF. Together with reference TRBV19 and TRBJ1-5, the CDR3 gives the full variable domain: DGGITQSPKYLFRKEGQNVTLSCEQNLNHDAMYWYRQDPGQGLRLIYYSQIVNDFQKGDIAEGYSVSREKKESFPLTVTSAQKNPTAFYLCASSKSADTNQPQHFGDGTRLSIL.